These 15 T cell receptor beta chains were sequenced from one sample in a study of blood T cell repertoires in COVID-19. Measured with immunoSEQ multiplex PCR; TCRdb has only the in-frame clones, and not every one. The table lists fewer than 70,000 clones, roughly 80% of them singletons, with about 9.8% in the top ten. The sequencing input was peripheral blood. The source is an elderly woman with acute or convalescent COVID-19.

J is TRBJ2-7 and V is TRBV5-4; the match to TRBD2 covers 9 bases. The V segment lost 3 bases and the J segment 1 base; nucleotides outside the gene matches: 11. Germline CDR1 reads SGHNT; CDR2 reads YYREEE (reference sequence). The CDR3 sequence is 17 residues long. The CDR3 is CASSSDGSLAGSYEQYF. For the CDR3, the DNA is TGTGCCAGCAGCTCGGACGGGTCTCTAGCGGGGTCCTACGAGCAGTACTTC.

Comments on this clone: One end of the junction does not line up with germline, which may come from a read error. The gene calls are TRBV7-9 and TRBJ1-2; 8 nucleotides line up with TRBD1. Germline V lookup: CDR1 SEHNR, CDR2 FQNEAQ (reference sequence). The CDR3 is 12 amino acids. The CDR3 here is CASSYIDRGNSF. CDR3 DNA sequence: TGTGCCAGCAGCTACATTGACAGGGGTAACTCCTTC.

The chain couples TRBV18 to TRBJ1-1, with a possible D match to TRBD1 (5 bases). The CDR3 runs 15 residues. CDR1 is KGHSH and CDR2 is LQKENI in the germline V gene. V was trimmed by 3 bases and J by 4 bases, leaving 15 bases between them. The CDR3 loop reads CASSPGGGGGTEAFF. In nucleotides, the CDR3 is TGTGCCAGCTCACCCGGGGGTGGCGGTGGCACTGAAGCTTTCTTT.

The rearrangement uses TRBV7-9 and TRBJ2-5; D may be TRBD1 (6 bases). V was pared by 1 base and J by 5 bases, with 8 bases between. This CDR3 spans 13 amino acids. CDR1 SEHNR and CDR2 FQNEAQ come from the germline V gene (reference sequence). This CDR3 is CASSLGQVETQYF. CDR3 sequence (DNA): TGTGCCAGCAGCTTAGGACAGGTGGAGACCCAGTACTTC.

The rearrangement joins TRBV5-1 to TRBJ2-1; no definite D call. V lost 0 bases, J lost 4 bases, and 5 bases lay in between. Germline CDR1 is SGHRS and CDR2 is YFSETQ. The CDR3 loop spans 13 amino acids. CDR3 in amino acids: CASSLDSYNEQFF. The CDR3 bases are TGCGCCAGCAGCTTGGACAGTTACAATGAGCAGTTCTTC. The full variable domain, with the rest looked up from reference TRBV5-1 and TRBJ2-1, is KAGVTQTPRYLIKTRGQQVTLSCSPISGHRSVSWYQQTPGQGLQFLFEYFSETQRNKGNFPGRFSGRQFSNSRSEMNVSTLELGDSALYLCASSLDSYNEQFFGPGTRLTVL.

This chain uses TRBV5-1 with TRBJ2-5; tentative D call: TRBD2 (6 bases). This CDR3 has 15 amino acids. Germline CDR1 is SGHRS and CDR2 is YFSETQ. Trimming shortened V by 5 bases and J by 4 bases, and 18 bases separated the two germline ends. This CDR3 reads CASRGAGTGGETQYF. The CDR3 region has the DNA TGCGCCAGCAGGGGAGCAGGGACCGGGGGAGAGACCCAGTACTTC.

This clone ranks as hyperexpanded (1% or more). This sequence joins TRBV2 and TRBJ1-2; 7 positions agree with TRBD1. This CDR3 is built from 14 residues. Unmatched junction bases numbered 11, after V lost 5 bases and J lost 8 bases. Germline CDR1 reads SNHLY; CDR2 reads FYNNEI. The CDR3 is CASSQVDREEGYTF. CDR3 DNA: TGTGCCAGCAGTCAAGTCGACAGGGAGGAGGGCTACACCTTC.

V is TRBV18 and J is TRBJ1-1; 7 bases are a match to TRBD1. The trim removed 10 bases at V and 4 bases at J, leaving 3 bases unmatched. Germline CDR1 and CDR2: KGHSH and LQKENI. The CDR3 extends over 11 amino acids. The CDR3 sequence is CAKAGGTEAFF. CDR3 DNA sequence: TGTGCCAAAGCAGGGGGCACTGAAGCTTTCTTT. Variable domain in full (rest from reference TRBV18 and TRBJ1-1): NAGVMQNPRHLVRRRGQEARLRCSPMKGHSHVYWYRQLPEEGLKFMVYLQKENIIDESGMPKERFSAEFPKEGPSILRIQQVVRGDSAAYFCAKAGGTEAFFGQGTRLTVV.

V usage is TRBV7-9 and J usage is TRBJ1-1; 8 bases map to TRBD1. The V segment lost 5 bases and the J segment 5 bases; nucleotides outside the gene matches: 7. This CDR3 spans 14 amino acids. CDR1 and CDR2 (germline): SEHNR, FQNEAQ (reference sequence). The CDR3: CASSPRTGRTEAFF. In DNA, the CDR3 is TGTGCCAGCAGCCCCCGGACAGGGAGGACTGAAGCTTTCTTT.

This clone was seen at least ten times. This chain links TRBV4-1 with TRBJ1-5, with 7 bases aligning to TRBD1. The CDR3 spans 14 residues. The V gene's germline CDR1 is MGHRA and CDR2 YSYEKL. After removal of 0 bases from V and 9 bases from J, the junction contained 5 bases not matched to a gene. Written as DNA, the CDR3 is TGCGCCAGCAGCCAAGAGTACAGGGGTACGCCCCAGCATTTT. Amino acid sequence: CASSQEYRGTPQHF.

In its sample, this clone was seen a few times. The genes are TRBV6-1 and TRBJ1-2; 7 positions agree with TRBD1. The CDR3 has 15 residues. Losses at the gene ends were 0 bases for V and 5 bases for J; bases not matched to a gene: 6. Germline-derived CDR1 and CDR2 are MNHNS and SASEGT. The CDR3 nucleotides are TGTGCCAGCAGTGAAGCCACAGGGGACCCTTATGGCTACACCTTC. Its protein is CASSEATGDPYGYTF.

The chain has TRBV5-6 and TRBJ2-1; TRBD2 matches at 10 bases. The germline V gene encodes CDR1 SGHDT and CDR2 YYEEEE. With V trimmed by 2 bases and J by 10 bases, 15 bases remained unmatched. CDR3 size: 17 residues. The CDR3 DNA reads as TGTGCCAGCAGCTTAATATCCCCGGCTAGCGGGGGTGGAGAGCAGTTCTTC. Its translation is CASSLISPASGGGEQFF.

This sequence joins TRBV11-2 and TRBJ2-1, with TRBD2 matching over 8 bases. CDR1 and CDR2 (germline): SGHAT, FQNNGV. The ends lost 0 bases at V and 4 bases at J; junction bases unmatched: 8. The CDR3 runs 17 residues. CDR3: CASSLDLSGGSYNEQFF. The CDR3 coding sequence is TGTGCCAGCAGCTTAGATCTGAGCGGGGGCAGTTACAATGAGCAGTTCTTC.

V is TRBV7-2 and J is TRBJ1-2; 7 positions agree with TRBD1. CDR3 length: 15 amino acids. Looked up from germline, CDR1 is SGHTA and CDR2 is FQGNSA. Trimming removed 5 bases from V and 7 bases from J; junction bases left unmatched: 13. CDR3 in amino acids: CASSAATGRETGYTF. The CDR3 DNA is TGTGCCAGCAGCGCCGCGACAGGGAGAGAAACTGGCTACACCTTC.

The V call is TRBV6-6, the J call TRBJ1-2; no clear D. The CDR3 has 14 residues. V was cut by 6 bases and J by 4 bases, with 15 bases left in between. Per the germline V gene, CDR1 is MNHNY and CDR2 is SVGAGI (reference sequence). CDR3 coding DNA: TGTGCCAGCAGACCCGATGGACTAGTCTATGGCTACACCTTC. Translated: CASRPDGLVYGYTF.